This TCR beta chain was observed in a study of cytomegalovirus exposure and HLA in healthy donors. For the study at large: Of the donors genotyped, 300 to 500 in all, about 81% fell in the Caucasian-associated ancestry cluster.

Concerning this clone itself: Different DNA sequences within this sample yield the same CDR3.

Use of 60 Vbeta and 13 Jbeta primers characterized the PCR. The table came from immunoSEQ multiplex PCR; TCRdb's copy has only in-frame clones and leaves some out. The sample includes 120,000 or so clones, less than 85% of them seen just once. The V end lost 4 bases, the J end lost 1 base, and 7 bases lay between the germline ends. The CDR3 length is 12 residues. The germline V gene encodes CDR1 SQVTM and CDR2 ANQGSEA. J is TRBJ1-1 and V is TRBV29-1; possible D gene TRBD1, 5 bases. This sequence was found in a man between 18 and 35 years old in good health and CMV-seropositive. Sequences were obtained from PBMCs. The CDR3 nucleotides are TGCAGCGTTGTGGGGGGGAACACTGAAGCTTTCTTT. It codes for CSVVGGNTEAFF.